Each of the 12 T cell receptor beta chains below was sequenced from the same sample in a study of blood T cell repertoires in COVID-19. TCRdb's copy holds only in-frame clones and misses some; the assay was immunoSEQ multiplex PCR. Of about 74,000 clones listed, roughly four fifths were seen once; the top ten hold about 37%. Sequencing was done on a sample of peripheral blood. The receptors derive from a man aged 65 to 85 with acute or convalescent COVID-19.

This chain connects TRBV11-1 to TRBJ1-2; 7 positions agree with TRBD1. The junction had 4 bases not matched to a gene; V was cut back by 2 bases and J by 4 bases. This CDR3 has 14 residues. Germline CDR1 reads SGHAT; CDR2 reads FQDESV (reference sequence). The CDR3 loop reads CASSLSGGGYGYTF. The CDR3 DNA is TGTGCCAGCAGCTTATCAGGGGGTGGCTATGGCTACACCTTC. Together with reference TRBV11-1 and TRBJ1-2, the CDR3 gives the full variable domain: EAEVAQSPRYKITEKSQAVAFWCDPISGHATLYWYRQILGQGPELLVQFQDESVVDDSQLPKDRFSAERLKGVDSTLKIQPAELGDSAMYLCASSLSGGGYGYTFGSGTRLTVV.

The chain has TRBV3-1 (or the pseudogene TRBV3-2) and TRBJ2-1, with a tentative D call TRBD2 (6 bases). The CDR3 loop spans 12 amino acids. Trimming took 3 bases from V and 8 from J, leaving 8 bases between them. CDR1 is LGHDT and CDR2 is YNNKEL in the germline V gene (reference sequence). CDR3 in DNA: TGTGCCAGCAGCCAGACGGGGGATGAGCAGTTCTTC. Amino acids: CASSQTGDEQFF.

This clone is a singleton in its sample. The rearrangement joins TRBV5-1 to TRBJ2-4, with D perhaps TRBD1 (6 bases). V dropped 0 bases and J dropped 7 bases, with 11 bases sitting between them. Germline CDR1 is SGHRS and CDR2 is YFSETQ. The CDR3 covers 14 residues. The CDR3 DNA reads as TGCGCCAGCAGCTTGGTGGGGGCCGAGAACATTCAGTACTTC. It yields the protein CASSLVGAENIQYF. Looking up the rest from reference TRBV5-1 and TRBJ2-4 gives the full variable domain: KAGVTQTPRYLIKTRGQQVTLSCSPISGHRSVSWYQQTPGQGLQFLFEYFSETQRNKGNFPGRFSGRQFSNSRSEMNVSTLELGDSALYLCASSLVGAENIQYFGAGTRLSVL.

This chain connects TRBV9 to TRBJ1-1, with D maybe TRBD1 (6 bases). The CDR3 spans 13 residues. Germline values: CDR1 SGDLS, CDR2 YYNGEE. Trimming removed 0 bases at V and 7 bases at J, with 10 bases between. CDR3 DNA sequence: TGTGCCAGCAGCGTAGCAGGGGTAGGTGAAGCTTTCTTT. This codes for CASSVAGVGEAFF.

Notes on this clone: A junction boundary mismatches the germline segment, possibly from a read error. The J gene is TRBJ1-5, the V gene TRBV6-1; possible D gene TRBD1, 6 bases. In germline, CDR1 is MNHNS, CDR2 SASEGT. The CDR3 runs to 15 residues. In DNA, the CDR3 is TGTGCCAGCAGGGAAGCCAGGGGTGCGAGTCAGCCCCAGCATTTT. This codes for CASREARGASQPQHF.

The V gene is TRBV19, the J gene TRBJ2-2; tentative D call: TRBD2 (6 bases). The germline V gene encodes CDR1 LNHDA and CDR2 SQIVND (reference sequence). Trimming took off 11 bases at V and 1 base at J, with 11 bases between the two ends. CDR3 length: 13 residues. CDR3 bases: TGTGCCCTGAGGCGGGGGAACACCGGGGAGCTGTTTTTT. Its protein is CALRRGNTGELFF.

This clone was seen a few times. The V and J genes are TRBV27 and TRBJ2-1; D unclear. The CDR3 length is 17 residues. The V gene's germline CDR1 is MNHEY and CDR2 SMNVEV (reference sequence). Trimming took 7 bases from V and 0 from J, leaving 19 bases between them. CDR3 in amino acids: CASILTLPASSYNEQFF. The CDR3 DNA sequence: TGTGCCAGCATTCTGACTTTGCCGGCGAGCTCCTACAATGAGCAGTTCTTC.

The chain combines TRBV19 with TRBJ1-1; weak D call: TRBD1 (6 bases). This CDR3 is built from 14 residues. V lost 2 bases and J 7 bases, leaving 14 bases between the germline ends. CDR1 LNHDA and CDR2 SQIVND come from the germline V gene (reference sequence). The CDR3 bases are TGTGCCAGTAGTATATCTGGGGGCGTCGGTGAAGCTTTCTTT. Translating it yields CASSISGGVGEAFF.

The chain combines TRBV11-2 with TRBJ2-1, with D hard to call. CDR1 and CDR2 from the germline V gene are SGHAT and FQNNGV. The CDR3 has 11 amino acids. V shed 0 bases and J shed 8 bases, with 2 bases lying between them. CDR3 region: CASSLDDEQFF. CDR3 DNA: TGTGCCAGCAGCTTAGACGATGAGCAGTTCTTC.

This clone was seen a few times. The CDR3 protein is CASSPGTGDSNQPQHF. The DNA for the CDR3 is TGTGCCAGCAGCCCCGGGACAGGGGATAGCAATCAGCCCCAGCATTTT. V is TRBV11-2 and J is TRBJ1-5, with 10 bases lining up with TRBD1. The V segment lost 5 bases and the J segment 0 bases; nucleotides outside the gene matches: 4. This CDR3 is 16 amino acids long. CDR1 is SGHAT, CDR2 FQNNGV, per germline.

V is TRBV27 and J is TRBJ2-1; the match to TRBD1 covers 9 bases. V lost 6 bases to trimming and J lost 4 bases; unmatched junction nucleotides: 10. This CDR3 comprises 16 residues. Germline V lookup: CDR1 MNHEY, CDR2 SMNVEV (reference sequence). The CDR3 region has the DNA TGTGCCAGCAGCCCCCTCCGACAGGGGGGGTACAATGAGCAGTTCTTC. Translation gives CASSPLRQGGYNEQFF.

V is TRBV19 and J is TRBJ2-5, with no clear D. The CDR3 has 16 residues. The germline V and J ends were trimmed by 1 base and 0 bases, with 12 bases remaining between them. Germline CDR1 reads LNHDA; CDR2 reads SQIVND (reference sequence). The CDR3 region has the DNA TGTGCCAGTAGTATAGCTGCGGTTTCGAACCAAGAGACCCAGTACTTC. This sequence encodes CASSIAAVSNQETQYF.